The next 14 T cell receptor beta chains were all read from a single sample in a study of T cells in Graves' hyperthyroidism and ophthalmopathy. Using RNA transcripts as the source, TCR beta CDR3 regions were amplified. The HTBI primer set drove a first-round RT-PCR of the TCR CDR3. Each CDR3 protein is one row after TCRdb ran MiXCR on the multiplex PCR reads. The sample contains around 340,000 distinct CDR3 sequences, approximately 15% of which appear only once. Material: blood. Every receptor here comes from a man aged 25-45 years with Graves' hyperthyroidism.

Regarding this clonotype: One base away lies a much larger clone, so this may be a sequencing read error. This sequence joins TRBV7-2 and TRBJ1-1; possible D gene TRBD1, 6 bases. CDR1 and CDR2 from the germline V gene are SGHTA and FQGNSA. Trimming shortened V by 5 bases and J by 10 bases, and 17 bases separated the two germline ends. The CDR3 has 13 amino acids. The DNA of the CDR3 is TGTGCCAGCAGCCAACAGGGAACTGGTGGAGCTTTCTTT. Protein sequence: CASSQQGTGGAFF.

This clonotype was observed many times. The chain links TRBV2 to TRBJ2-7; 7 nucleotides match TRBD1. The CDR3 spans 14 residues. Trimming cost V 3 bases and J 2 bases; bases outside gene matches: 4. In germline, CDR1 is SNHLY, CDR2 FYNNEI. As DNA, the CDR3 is TGTGCCAGCAGTGACCTACAGGGGACCTACGAGCAGTACTTC. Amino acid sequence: CASSDLQGTYEQYF.

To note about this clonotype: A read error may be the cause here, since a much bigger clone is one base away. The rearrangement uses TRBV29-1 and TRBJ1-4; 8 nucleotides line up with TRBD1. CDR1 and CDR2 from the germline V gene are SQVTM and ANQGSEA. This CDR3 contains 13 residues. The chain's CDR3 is CSARGPGNEKLLF. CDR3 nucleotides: TGCAGCGCCAGGGGGCCGGGTAATGAAAAACTGCTTTTT.

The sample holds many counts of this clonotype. CDR3 in DNA: TGTGCCAGCAGCAGCAACAGGGGGCGGATATACGGGGAGCTGTTTTTT. It translates to CASSSNRGRIYGELFF. The chain links TRBV11-2 to TRBJ2-2; 9 bases are shared with TRBD1. Germline CDR1 is SGHAT and CDR2 is FQNNGV. After removal of 5 bases from V and 7 bases from J, the junction contained 11 bases not matched to a gene. CDR3 size: 16 residues.

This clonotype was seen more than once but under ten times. This CDR3 reads CASSLRGGGGTPFTGELFF. CDR3 DNA: TGTGCCAGCAGCTTACGTGGGGGTGGTGGGACTCCGTTCACCGGGGAGCTGTTTTTT. V gene TRBV7-8 combines with J gene TRBJ2-2; TRBD2 is a possible D gene (6 bases). The CDR3 has 19 residues. Trimming removed 2 bases at V and 4 bases at J, with 23 bases between. Germline loops: CDR1 SGHVS, CDR2 FQNEAQ.

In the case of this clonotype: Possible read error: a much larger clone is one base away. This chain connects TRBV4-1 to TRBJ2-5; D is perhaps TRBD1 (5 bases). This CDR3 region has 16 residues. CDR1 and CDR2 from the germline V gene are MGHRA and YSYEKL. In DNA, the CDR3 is TGCGCCAGCAGCCAAGAGGCTTGGGGCGGCCAAGATACCCAGTACTTC. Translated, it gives CASSQEAWGGQDTQYF.

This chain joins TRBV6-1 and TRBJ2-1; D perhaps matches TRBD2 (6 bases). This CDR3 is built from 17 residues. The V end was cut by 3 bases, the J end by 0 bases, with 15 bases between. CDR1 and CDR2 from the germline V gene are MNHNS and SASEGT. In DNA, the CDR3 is TGTGCCAGCAGTGACGTTTTGGGCGGGGACTCCTACAATGAGCAGTTCTTC. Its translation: CASSDVLGGDSYNEQFF.

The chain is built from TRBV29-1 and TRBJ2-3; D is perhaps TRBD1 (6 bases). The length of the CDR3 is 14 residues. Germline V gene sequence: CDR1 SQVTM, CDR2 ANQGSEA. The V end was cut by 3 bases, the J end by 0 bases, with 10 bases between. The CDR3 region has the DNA TGCAGCGTTGACAGGGGACGTAGCACAGATACGCAGTATTTT. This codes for CSVDRGRSTDTQYF.

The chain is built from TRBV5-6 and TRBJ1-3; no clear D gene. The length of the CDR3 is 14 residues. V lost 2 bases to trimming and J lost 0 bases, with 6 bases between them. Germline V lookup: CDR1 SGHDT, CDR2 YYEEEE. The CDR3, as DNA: TGTGCCAGCAGCTTATGGAACTCTGGAAACACCATATATTTT. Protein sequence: CASSLWNSGNTIYF.

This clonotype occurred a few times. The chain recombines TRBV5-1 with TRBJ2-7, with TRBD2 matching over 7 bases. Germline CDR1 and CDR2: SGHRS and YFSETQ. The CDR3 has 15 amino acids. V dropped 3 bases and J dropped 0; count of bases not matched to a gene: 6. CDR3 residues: CASSSQLATSYEQYF. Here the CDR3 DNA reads TGCGCCAGCAGCTCCCAACTAGCGACCTCCTACGAGCAGTACTTC.

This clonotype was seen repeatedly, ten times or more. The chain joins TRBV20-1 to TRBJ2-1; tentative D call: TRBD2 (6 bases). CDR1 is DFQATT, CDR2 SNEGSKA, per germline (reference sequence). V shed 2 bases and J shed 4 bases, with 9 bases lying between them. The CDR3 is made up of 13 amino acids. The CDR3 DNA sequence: TGCAGTGCTAGAAGCGGGTTTTACAATGAGCAGTTCTTC. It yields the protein CSARSGFYNEQFF.

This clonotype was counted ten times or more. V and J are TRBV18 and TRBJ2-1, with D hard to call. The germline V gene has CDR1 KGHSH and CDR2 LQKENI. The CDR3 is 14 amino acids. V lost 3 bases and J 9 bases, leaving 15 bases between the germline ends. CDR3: CASSPGLQRAEQFF. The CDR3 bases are TGTGCCAGCTCACCCGGTCTACAACGGGCTGAGCAGTTCTTC. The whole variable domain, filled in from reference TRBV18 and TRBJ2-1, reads NAGVMQNPRHLVRRRGQEARLRCSPMKGHSHVYWYRQLPEEGLKFMVYLQKENIIDESGMPKERFSAEFPKEGPSILRIQQVVRGDSAAYFCASSPGLQRAEQFFGPGTRLTVL.

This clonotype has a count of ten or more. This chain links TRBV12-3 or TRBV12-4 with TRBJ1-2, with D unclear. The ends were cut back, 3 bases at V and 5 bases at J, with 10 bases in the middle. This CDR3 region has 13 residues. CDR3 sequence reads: CASSLISGYGYTF. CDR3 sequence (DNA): TGTGCCAGCAGTTTGATCAGTGGGTATGGCTACACCTTC.

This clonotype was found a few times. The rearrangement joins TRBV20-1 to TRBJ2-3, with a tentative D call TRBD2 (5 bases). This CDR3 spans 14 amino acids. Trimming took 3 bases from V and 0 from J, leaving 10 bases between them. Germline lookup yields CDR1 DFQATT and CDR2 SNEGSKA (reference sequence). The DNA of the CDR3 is TGCAGTGCTAGCCGGGATCCTAGCACAGATACGCAGTATTTT. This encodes CSASRDPSTDTQYF.